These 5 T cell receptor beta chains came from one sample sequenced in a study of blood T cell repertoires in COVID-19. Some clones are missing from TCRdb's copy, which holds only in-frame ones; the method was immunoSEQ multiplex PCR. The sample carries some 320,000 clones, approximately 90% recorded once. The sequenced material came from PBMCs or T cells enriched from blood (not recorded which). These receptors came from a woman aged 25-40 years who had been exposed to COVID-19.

For the CDR3, the DNA is TGCGCCAGCAGAGTAAGGACTGACTGTTACGAGCAGTACTTC. As protein: CASRVRTDCYEQYF. V is TRBV10-1 and J is TRBJ2-7; a weak D match, TRBD2 (5 bases). CDR3 length: 14 amino acids. The V gene lost 6 bases and the J gene lost 4 bases, with 16 bases spanning the gap. CDR1 and CDR2 from the germline V gene are WNHNN and SYGVQD (reference sequence).

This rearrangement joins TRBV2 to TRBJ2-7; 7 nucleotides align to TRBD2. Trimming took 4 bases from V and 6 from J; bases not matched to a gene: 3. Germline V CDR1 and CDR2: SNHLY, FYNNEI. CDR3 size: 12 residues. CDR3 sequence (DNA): TGTGCCAGCAGTGCGGGGACTACCGAGCAGTACTTC. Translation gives CASSAGTTEQYF.

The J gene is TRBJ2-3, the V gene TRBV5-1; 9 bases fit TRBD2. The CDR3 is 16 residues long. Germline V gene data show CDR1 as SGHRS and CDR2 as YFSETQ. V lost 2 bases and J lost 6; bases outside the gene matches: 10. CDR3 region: CASSFFSGGARDTQYF. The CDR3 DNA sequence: TGCGCCAGCAGCTTCTTTAGCGGGGGAGCGAGGGATACGCAGTATTTT.

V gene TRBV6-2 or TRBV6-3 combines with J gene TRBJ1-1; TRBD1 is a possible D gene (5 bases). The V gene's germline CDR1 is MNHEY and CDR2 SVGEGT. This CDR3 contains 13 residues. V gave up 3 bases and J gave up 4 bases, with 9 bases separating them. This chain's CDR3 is CASSYVGGTEAFF. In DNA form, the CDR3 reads TGTGCCAGCAGTTATGTGGGGGGCACTGAAGCTTTCTTT.

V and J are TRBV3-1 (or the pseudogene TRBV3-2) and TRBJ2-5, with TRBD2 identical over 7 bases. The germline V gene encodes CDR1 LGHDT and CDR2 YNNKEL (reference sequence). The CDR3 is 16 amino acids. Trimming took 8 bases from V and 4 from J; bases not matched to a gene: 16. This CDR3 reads CASGAETSARGETQYF. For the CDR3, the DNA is TGTGCCAGCGGTGCCGAAACTAGCGCTCGGGGAGAGACCCAGTACTTC.